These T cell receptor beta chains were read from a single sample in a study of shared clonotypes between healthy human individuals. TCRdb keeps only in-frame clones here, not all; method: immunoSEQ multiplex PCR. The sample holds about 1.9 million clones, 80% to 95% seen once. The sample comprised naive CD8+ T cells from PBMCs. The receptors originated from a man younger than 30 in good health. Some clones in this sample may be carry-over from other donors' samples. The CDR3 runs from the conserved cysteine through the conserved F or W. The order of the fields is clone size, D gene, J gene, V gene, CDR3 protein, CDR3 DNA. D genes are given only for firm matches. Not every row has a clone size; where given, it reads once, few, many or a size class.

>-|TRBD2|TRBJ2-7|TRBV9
CASSVEASGFYEQYF
TGTGCCAGCAGCGTAGAGGCTAGCGGCTTCTACGAGCAGTACTTC
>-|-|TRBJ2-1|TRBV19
CASRSGASNEQFF
TGTGCCAGTAGGTCAGGGGCTAGCAATGAGCAGTTCTTC
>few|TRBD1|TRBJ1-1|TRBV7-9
CASSSTGGPGEAFF
TGTGCCAGCAGCTCCACAGGGGGCCCTGGTGAAGCTTTCTTT
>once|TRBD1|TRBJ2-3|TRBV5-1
CASSKGQGGFTDTQYF
TGCGCCAGCAGCAAGGGACAGGGGGGATTCACAGATACGCAGTATTTT
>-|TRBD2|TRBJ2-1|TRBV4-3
CASSAGTSGEQFF
TGCGCCAGCAGCGCCGGGACTAGCGGTGAGCAGTTCTTC
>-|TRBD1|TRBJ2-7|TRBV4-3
CASSLGQGDYEQYF
TGCGCCAGCAGTTTGGGACAGGGGGATTACGAGCAGTACTTC
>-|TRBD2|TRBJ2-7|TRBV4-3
CASSQGVGALAGSSYEQYF
TGCGCCAGCAGCCAAGGCGTAGGGGCCCTAGCGGGAAGCTCCTACGAGCAGTACTTC
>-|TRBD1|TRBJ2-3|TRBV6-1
CASSGGQGPYYSPSTDTQYF
TGTGCCAGCAGTGGAGGACAGGGGCCGTATTATTCCCCTAGCACAGATACGCAGTATTTT
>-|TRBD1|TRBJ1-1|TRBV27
CASSLGTGVNTEAFF
TGTGCCAGCAGTTTAGGGACAGGGGTGAACACTGAAGCTTTCTTT
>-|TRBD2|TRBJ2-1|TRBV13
CASSARLAAFYNEQFF
TGTGCCAGCAGCGCCCGACTAGCGGCGTTCTACAATGAGCAGTTCTTC
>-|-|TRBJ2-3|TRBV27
CASQPGTHTDTQYF
TGTGCCAGCCAACCCGGGACACACACAGATACGCAGTATTTT
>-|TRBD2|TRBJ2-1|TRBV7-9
CASSLGTSGSYEQFF
TGTGCCAGCAGCTTGGGGACTAGCGGGTCCTATGAGCAGTTCTTC
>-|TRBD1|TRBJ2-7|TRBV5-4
CASSLRDRGSYEQYF
TGTGCCAGCAGTCTGAGGGACAGGGGCTCCTACGAGCAGTACTTC
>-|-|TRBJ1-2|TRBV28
CASISSSSTNYGYTF
TGTGCCAGCATATCAAGCTCCTCTACCAACTATGGCTACACCTTC
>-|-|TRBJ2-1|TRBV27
CASSPSRGSYNEQFF
TGTGCCAGCAGTCCCTCGCGGGGATCCTACAATGAGCAGTTCTTC
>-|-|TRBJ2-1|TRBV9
CASSVALVGAYNEQFF
TGTGCCAGCAGCGTAGCACTAGTCGGAGCTTACAATGAGCAGTTCTTC
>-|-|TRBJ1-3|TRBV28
CASSLVPPGQFSSGNTIYF
TGTGCCAGCAGTTTGGTACCGCCAGGGCAGTTTAGCTCTGGAAACACCATATATTTT
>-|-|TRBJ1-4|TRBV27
CASSMRKKTGLNEKLFF
TGTGCCAGCAGCATGCGGAAAAAGACAGGCCTTAATGAAAAACTGTTTTTT
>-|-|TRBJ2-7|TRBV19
CASSIDFGQGEQYF
TGTGCCAGTAGTATAGATTTCGGGCAGGGAGAGCAGTACTTC
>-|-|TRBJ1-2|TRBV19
CASSSPSRGYGYTF
TGTGCCAGTAGTTCCCCGTCCAGGGGCTATGGCTACACCTTC
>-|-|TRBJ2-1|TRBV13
CASSLGRRNEQFF
TGTGCCAGCAGCTTAGGGCGGAGGAATGAGCAGTTCTTC
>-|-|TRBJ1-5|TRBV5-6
CASSLSGGGQPQHF
TGTGCCAGCAGCTTGTCCGGGGGCGGTCAGCCCCAGCATTTT
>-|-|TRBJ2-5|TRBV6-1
CASSESFNPLETQYF
TGTGCCAGCAGTGAATCGTTCAACCCCCTAGAGACCCAGTACTTC
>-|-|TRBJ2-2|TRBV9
CASSGDREAGELFF
TGTGCCAGCAGCGGTGACAGGGAGGCCGGGGAGCTGTTTTTT
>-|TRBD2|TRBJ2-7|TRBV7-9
CATGTSVNEQYF
TGTGCCACAGGGACTAGCGTAAACGAGCAGTACTTC
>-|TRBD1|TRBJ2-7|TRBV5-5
CASSGQGAWYYEQYF
TGTGCCAGCAGCGGGCAGGGGGCTTGGTACTACGAGCAGTACTTC
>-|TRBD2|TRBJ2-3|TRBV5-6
CASSLALAGSTDTQYF
TGTGCCAGCAGCTTGGCTCTAGCGGGGAGCACAGATACGCAGTATTTT
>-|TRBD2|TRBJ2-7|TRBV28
CASQERGLAGAEQYF
TGTGCCAGCCAAGAGAGGGGACTAGCGGGAGCCGAGCAGTACTTC
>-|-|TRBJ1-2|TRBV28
CASSPLAVSYGYTF
TGTGCCAGCAGCCCCCTGGCAGTTAGTTATGGCTACACCTTC
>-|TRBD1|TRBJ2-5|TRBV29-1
CSVLAPHDRVLETQYF
TGCAGCGTTCTAGCCCCTCATGACAGGGTCCTGGAGACCCAGTACTTC
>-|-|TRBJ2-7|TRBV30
CAWSSTYEQYF
TGTGCCTGGAGTTCCACTTACGAGCAGTACTTC
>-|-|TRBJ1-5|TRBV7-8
CASSRNPKIDQGRQPQHF
TGTGCCAGCAGCCGCAACCCCAAGATAGATCAGGGACGCCAGCCCCAGCATTTT
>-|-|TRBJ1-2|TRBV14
CASSQGAGGVFGYTF
TGTGCCAGCAGCCAAGGTGCCGGCGGGGTCTTTGGCTACACCTTC
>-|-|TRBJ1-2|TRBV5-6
CASSLGAPLYGYTF
TGTGCCAGCAGCTTGGGGGCCCCTCTTTATGGCTACACCTTC
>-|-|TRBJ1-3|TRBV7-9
CASRRVDSGNTIYF
TGTGCCAGCCGCAGGGTGGACTCTGGAAACACCATATATTTT
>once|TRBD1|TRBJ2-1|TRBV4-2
CASSQVDREQFF
TGTGCCAGCAGCCAAGTGGACAGGGAGCAGTTCTTC
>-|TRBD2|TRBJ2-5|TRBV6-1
CASSVGEGFQETQYF
TGTGCCAGCAGTGTCGGGGAGGGCTTCCAAGAGACCCAGTACTTC
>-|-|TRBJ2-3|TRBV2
CASTPSGDTQYF
TGTGCCAGCACCCCGTCAGGCGATACGCAGTATTTT
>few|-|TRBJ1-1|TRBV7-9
CASSWTTGHTEAFF
TGTGCCAGCAGCTGGACGACAGGCCACACTGAAGCTTTCTTT
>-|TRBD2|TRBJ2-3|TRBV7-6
CASSTRTRLMSTDTQYF
TGTGCCAGCAGCACCAGGACTAGGCTAATGAGCACAGATACGCAGTATTTT
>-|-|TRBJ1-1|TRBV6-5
CASSYGPRNTEAFF
TGTGCCAGCAGTTACGGCCCAAGGAACACTGAAGCTTTCTTT
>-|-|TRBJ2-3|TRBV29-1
CSVVPPILLADTQYF
TGCAGCGTTGTACCGCCGATTTTACTCGCAGATACGCAGTATTTT
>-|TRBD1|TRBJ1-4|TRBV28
CASRTRGQTNEKLFF
TGTGCCAGCAGGACCAGGGGGCAAACTAATGAAAAACTGTTTTTT
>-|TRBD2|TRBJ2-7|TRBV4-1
CASSLGLAGPEQYF
TGCGCCAGCAGCCTGGGACTAGCGGGACCCGAGCAGTACTTC
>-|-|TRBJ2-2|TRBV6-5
CASRLQNTGELFF
TGTGCCAGCAGATTACAGAACACCGGGGAGCTGTTTTTT
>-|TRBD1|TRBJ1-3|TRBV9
CASSAGTGTPGNTIYF
TGTGCCAGCAGCGCTGGGACAGGGACCCCTGGAAACACCATATATTTT
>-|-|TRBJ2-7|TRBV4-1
CASSQASARVPYEQYF
TGCGCCAGCAGCCAAGCCTCTGCGAGGGTCCCCTACGAGCAGTACTTC
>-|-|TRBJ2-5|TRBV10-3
CAISESGIWRETQYF
TGTGCCATCAGTGAGTCGGGGATCTGGCGAGAGACCCAGTACTTC
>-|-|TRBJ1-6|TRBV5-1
CASSRDAIGNSPLHF
TGCGCCAGCAGCCGGGACGCCATAGGGAATTCACCCCTCCACTTT
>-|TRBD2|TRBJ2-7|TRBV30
CAWSGTSGSYEQYF
TGTGCCTGGAGTGGGACTAGCGGCTCCTACGAGCAGTACTTC
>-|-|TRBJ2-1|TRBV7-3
CASNLTGGAFNEQFF
TGTGCCAGCAACTTAACAGGTGGGGCTTTCAATGAGCAGTTCTTC
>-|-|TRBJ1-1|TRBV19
CASTPPWGMGNTEAFF
TGTGCCAGTACCCCGCCCTGGGGGATGGGGAACACTGAAGCTTTCTTT
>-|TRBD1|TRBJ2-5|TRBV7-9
CASSMRQGALETQYF
TGTGCCAGCAGCATGAGACAGGGGGCTTTGGAGACCCAGTACTTC
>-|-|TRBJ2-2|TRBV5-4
CAALENTGELFF
TGTGCCGCCCTGGAGAACACCGGGGAGCTGTTTTTT
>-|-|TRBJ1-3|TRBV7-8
CASSLVVVSVPGGTIYF
TGTGCCAGCAGCTTAGTAGTGGTGTCGGTCCCAGGTGGCACCATATATTTT
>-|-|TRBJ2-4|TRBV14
CASSHAGPFMNIQYF
TGTGCCAGCAGCCATGCAGGGCCCTTTATGAACATTCAGTACTTC
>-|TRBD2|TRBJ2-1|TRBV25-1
CASTLAGVEQFF
TGTGCCAGCACCCTAGCGGGGGTAGAGCAGTTCTTC
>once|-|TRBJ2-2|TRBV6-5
CASSPWRENTGELFF
TGTGCCAGCAGTCCCTGGCGGGAGAACACCGGGGAGCTGTTTTTT
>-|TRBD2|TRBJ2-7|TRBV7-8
CASSPSSGPPREQYF
TGTGCCAGCAGCCCATCTAGCGGCCCTCCTAGGGAGCAGTACTTC